This note documents a single T cell receptor beta chain sequence. The antigen it binds to is not known. It has no much larger one-base neighbor in the sample; base qualities were not kept. The CDR3 has 13 amino acids, counting the end cysteine and phenylalanine. Left in the record is the CDR3 DNA by itself, 39 bases read in frame from the first base. Sequences SEHNR (CDR1) and FQNEAQ (CDR2) are obtained from the germline V gene (reference sequence). V is trimmed back by 3 bases and J by 6 bases, and the junction contains 4 bases that no gene match accounts for. RNA was extracted using the RNeasy kit, and roughly 0.45 to 1 ug of the RNA was reverse transcribed with random hexamers. The immunoSEQ multiplex PCR assay, which covers 54 Vbeta and 13 Jbeta segments, was used to amplify TCR beta CDR3 regions. To correct PCR amplification bias, a synthetic template baseline was used for both primer optimization and computational correction. Concerning the study's data processing: Reads were assigned to V, D and J genes according to IMGT and analyzed in immunoSEQ Analyzer, with only productive sequences retained. Clonality was computed as one minus Shannon entropy normalized by log2 of the number of productive unique sequences. For each patient and control, public and private clones were evaluated among the 100 most prevalent clones. Susac-specific clones were defined as absent from healthy and MS cohorts, over a thousand published viral clones and other ImmuneACCESS disease sequences. TCRdb reprocessed the public reads (quality trimming at Q25 with fastp, clone calling with MiXCR) and kept in-frame beta chains. Entries are consolidated by CDR3 protein sequence, retaining the most common genes and DNA. TCRdb's processing, not the authors' own work, is the source of the V and J calls. For this sample the table gives about 130,000 distinct CDR3 sequences, of which approximately 95% were detected only once. Approximately 0.31% of the sample comes from the top ten.

Peripheral blood CD8+ and CD4+ T cells from healthy donors, Susac syndrome patients and multiple sclerosis patients were profiled by high-throughput TCR beta sequencing. The multiple sclerosis controls were treatment-naive patients whose relapsing-remitting disease, either stable or active, fulfilled the revised McDonald criteria. Bulk CD8+ and CD4+ T cells were purified by magnetic negative isolation, whereas CD8+ TEMRA cells were enriched by FACS. Blood was collected in EDTA tubes and processed within 24 hours, with PBMCs isolated through density gradient centrifugation. PBMCs intended for TCR sequencing were cryopreserved in liquid nitrogen and thawed later in a water bath at 37 degrees C. The sorted or isolated CD4+, CD8+ and CD8+ TEMRA cells had a purity of 90% or higher. This entry comes from a study of CD8 T cells in Susac syndrome (dated by TCRdb to between 2018 and 2021). As for the study more broadly: Whether CD8+ T cell activation and differentiation in Susac syndrome was antigen driven was tested using repertoire sequencing. The clonality of the CD8+ T cell repertoire was compared across over 10 healthy donors, about 14 Susac syndrome patients and under 18 multiple sclerosis patients.

On the study overall, not on this receptor specifically: The TCR sequencing and HLA analysis was acknowledged to have included a relatively small number of individuals.

The sequence came from a human donor with multiple sclerosis. The sequence joins TRBV7-9 to TRBJ1-2; 7 central nucleotides agree with TRBD1. Sequencing was done on a sample of CD8+ T cells from PBMCs. The encoded CDR3 is CASSLTGSDGYTF. Here is the DNA: TGTGCCAGCAGCTTGACAGGGTCCGATGGCTACACCTTC.